The source of this T cell receptor (beta chain) is a study of T cell responses to AZD1222 COVID-19 vaccine. In the study overall: Second-dose schedules of about 4 or about 12 weeks were combined.

This CDR3 spans 14 amino acids. In germline, CDR1 is MNHEY, CDR2 SVGAGI. The V segment lost 4 bases and the J segment 1 base; nucleotides outside the gene matches: 4. Study-level findings and limits: At 160-218 and 743-854, vaccine-associated CD4 TCRs were dominant, and they spanned spike. Mostly white British, mostly female donors; authors suggested clonal diversity may be underestimated. Baseline seropositives among AZD1222 recipients totaled only 5 to 7.

As concerns this clone: As yet, its antigen is unknown.

Sequencing used immunoSEQ multiplex PCR; TCRdb keeps in-frame clones, though not all of them. Of about 130,000 clones listed, approximately 93% are singletons. The chain is built from TRBV6-5 and TRBJ2-7, with 7 bases identical to TRBD1. This TCR came from an adult in good health. The sample here was peripheral blood, taken on day 0 of AZD1222 vaccination. The CDR3 sequence is CASSSQQGSYEQYF. The CDR3, as DNA: TGTGCCAGCAGTTCTCAACAGGGGTCCTACGAGCAGTACTTC.